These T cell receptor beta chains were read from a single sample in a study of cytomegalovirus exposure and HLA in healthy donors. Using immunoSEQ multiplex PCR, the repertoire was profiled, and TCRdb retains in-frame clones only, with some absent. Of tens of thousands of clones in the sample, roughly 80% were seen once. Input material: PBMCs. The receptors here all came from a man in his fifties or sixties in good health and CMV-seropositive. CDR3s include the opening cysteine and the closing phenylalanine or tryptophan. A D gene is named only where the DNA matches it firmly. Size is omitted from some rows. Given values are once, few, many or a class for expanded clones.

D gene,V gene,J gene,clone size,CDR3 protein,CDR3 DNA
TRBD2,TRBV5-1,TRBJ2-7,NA,CASSLLAGEINEQYF,TGCGCCAGCAGCTTACTAGCGGGAGAGATAAACGAGCAGTACTTC
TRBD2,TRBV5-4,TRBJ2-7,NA,CASSGGLAGLSEQYF,TGTGCCAGCAGCGGGGGACTAGCGGGACTGTCCGAGCAGTACTTC
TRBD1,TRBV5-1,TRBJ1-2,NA,CASSSATGDDYGYTF,TGCGCCAGCAGCTCAGCAACAGGGGATGACTATGGCTACACCTTC
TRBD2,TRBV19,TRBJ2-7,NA,CASRGGSSHEQYF,TGTGCCAGTAGGGGCGGGAGTTCCCACGAGCAGTACTTC
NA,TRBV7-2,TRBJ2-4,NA,CASSLDPDPDIQYF,TGTGCCAGCAGCTTAGATCCCGATCCAGATATACAGTACTTC
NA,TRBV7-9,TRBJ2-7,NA,CASSLGEYEQYF,TGTGCCAGCAGCTTAGGCGAATACGAGCAGTACTTC
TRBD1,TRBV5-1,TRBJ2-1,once,CASSLEGQGFGNEQFF,TGCGCCAGCAGCTTGGAGGGACAGGGGTTCGGAAATGAGCAGTTCTTC
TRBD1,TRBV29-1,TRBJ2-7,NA,CSVLRTGGSYEQYF,TGCAGCGTGCTTCGGACAGGGGGCTCCTACGAGCAGTACTTC
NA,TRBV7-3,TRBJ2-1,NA,CASSLNRYNEQFF,TGTGCCAGCAGCTTAAACAGATACAATGAGCAGTTCTTC
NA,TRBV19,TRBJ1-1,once,CASSQYLTEAFF,TGTGCCAGTAGCCAGTACCTCACTGAAGCTTTCTTT
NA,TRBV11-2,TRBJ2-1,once,CASSLDLPNEQFF,TGTGCCAGCAGCTTAGATCTACCCAATGAGCAGTTCTTC
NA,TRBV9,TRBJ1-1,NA,CASSVEGGGTEAFF,TGTGCCAGCAGCGTAGAGGGAGGAGGCACTGAAGCTTTCTTT
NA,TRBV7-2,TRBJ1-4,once,CASSLATGDRLFF,TGTGCCAGCAGCTTAGCGACGGGGGATAGACTGTTTTTT
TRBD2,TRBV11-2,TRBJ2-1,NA,CASSPTSGVINEQFF,TGTGCCAGCAGCCCTACTAGCGGGGTGATCAATGAGCAGTTCTTC
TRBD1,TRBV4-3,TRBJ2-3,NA,CASSQAGTGLTDTQYF,TGCGCCAGCAGCCAAGCGGGGACAGGGTTAACAGATACGCAGTATTTT
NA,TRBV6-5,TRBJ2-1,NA,CASSSWRYNEQFF,TGTGCCAGCAGTTCCTGGAGATACAATGAGCAGTTCTTC
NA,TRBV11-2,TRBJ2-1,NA,CASSRGGYNEQFF,TGTGCCAGCAGCAGGGGTGGGTACAATGAGCAGTTCTTC
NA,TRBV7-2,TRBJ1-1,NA,CASSHPGVEAFF,TGTGCCAGCAGTCACCCAGGGGTTGAAGCTTTCTTT
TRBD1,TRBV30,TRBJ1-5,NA,CAWSWGQLGGQPQHF,TGTGCCTGGAGCTGGGGACAGTTAGGAGGTCAGCCCCAGCATTTT
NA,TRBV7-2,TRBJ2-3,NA,CASSLVGGRADTQYF,TGTGCCAGCAGCTTAGTGGGGGGGCGCGCAGATACGCAGTATTTT
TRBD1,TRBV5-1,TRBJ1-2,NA,CASSLKGTGGTGYGYTF,TGCGCCAGCAGCTTGAAAGGGACAGGGGGCACGGGCTATGGCTACACCTTC
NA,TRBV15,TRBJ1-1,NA,CATSRDWTAEAFF,TGTGCCACCAGCAGAGATTGGACAGCCGAAGCTTTCTTT
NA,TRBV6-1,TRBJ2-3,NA,CASSSGGDTQYF,TGTGCCAGCAGTTCCGGGGGAGATACGCAGTATTTT
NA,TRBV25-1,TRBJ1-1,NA,CASRDRTEAFF,TGTGCCAGCAGGGACAGAACAGAAGCTTTCTTT
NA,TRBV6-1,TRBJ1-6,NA,CASSNRASGSPLHF,TGTGCCAGCAGTAACAGGGCTAGCGGTTCACCCCTCCACTTT
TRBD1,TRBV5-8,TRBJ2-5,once,CASSLQGAGETQYF,TGTGCCAGCAGCTTGCAGGGGGCGGGAGAGACCCAGTACTTC
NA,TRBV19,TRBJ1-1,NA,CASSPYRDGGIYYTEAFF,TGTGCCAGTAGTCCGTACCGGGACGGAGGGATCTATTACACTGAAGCTTTCTTT
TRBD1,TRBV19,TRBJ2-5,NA,CASSIRDRVQETQYF,TGTGCCAGTAGTATACGGGACAGGGTGCAAGAGACCCAGTACTTC
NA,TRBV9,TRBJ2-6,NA,CASSHSRDNHSGANVLTF,TGTGCCAGCAGCCACTCCCGGGACAATCATTCTGGGGCCAACGTCCTGACTTTC
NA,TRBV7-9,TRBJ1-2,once,CSSSSDRSGYTF,TGTTCCAGCAGTTCAGACAGGTCTGGCTACACCTTC
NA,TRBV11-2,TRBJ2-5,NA,CASSLLGVVETQYF,TGTGCCAGCAGCCTCTTAGGGGTCGTAGAGACCCAGTACTTC
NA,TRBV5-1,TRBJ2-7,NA,CASSLATNYEQYF,TGCGCCAGCAGCTTGGCAACTAATTACGAGCAGTACTTC
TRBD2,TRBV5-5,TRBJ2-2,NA,CASSPRTSGRGTGELFF,TGTGCCAGCAGCCCAAGGACTAGCGGGAGAGGGACCGGGGAGCTGTTTTTT
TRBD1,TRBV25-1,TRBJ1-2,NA,CASSESSHPRTGAGYTF,TGTGCCAGCAGTGAATCAAGCCATCCCCGGACAGGGGCTGGCTACACCTTC
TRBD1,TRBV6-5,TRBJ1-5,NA,CASRADRGAYQPQHF,TGTGCCAGCAGGGCCGACAGGGGGGCATATCAGCCCCAGCATTTT
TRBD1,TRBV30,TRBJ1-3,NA,CAWTWGQSGNTIYF,TGTGCCTGGACCTGGGGACAGTCTGGAAACACCATATATTTT
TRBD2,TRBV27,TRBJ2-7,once,CASRLAGAFHEQYF,TGTGCCAGCCGTCTAGCGGGAGCCTTCCACGAGCAGTACTTC
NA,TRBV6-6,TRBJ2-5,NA,CASKVEGETQYF,TGTGCCAGCAAGGTCGAGGGAGAGACCCAGTACTTC
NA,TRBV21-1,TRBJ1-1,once,CASSKAGGMNTEAFF,TGTGCCAGCAGCAAAGCAGGAGGAATGAACACTGAAGCTTTCTTT
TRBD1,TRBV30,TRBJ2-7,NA,CAWATGADDEQYF,TGTGCCTGGGCCACAGGGGCGGACGACGAGCAGTACTTC
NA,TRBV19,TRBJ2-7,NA,CASRKTQGPVYEQYF,TGTGCCAGTAGAAAAACACAGGGTCCTGTCTACGAGCAGTATTTC
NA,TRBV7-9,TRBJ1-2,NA,CSSSPGQTNYGYTF,TGTTCCAGCAGCCCCGGACAGACGAACTATGGCTACACCTTC
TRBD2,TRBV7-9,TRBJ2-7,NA,CASHKTSGGEQYF,TGTGCCAGCCATAAGACGTCGGGGGGCGAGCAGTACTTC
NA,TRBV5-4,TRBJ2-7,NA,CASSSRVGGYEQYF,TGTGCCAGCAGCTCCAGGGTAGGTGGCTACGAGCAGTACTTC
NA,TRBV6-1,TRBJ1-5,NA,CASSEARGYSNQPQHF,TGTGCCAGCAGTGAAGCGCGAGGGTATAGCAATCAGCCCCAGCATTTT
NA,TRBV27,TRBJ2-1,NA,CASSFRHFNEQFF,TGTGCCAGCAGTTTCCGCCACTTCAATGAGCAGTTCTTC
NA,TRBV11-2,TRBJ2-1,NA,CASSPLVGPYNEQFF,TGTGCCAGCAGCCCACTCGTGGGGCCCTACAATGAGCAGTTCTTC
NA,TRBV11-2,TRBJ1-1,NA,CASAPEGPGNTEAFF,TGTGCCAGCGCGCCAGAGGGCCCGGGGAACACTGAAGCTTTCTTT
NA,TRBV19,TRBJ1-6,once,CASSAQINSPLHF,TGTGCCAGTAGTGCTCAGATTAATTCACCCCTCCACTTT
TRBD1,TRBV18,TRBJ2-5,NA,CASSPTTGGETQYF,TGTGCCAGCTCACCTACGACAGGGGGTGAGACCCAGTACTTC
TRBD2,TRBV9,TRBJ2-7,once,CASSPAGGVYEQYF,TGTGCCAGCTCACCGGCGGGAGGTGTCTACGAGCAGTACTTC
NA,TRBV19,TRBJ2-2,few,CASSMGGGTGELFF,TGTGCCAGTAGTATGGGCGGAGGCACCGGGGAGCTGTTTTTT
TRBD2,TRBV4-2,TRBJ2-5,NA,CASRNSGGEETQYF,TGTGCCAGCAGAAATTCCGGGGGGGAAGAGACCCAGTACTTC
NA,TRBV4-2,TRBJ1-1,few,CASSLLWRNTEAFF,TGTGCCAGCAGCTTGTTATGGAGGAACACTGAAGCTTTCTTT
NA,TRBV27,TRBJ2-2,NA,CASSFPPSGGTGELFF,TGTGCCAGCAGTTTCCCCCCCAGCGGAGGAACCGGGGAGCTGTTTTTT
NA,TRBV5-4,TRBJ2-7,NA,CASSLDAGDEQYF,TGTGCCAGCAGCTTGGATGCAGGGGACGAGCAGTACTTC
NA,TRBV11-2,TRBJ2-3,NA,CASSFPTTGWGTDTQYF,TGTGCCAGCAGCTTTCCCACAACAGGGTGGGGCACAGATACGCAGTATTTT